This is a list of T cell receptor beta chains from one sample in a study of CD8 T cells in ankylosing spondylitis. Each CDR3 protein gets one entry after TCRdb re-called the 5' RACE reads with MiXCR. The table includes under 850,000 distinct CDR3 sequences, under 20% detected once. The sample was blood, either unsorted or a sorted T cell fraction (not recorded which). These receptors were collected from a male donor with ankylosing spondylitis. Both conserved end residues are part of each CDR3. A D gene is named only where the DNA matches it firmly. Not all rows give a size; the values are once, few, many and, for expanded clones, a class.

d_call | j_call | v_call | clone_size | cdr3_aa | cdr3_nt
TRBD1 | TRBJ1-2 | TRBV2 | NA | CASSDTDRGPYGYTF | TGTGCCAGCAGTGATACGGACAGGGGTCCTTATGGCTACACCTTC
TRBD2 | TRBJ2-1 | TRBV24-1 | NA | CATSDSPTSGPYNEQFF | TGTGCCACCAGTGATTCTCCTACTAGCGGGCCATACAATGAGCAGTTCTTC
NA | TRBJ1-1 | TRBV29-1 | NA | CSVRTDQDTEAFF | TGCAGCGTTCGGACAGATCAGGACACTGAAGCTTTCTTT
TRBD2 | TRBJ2-1 | TRBV4-1 | NA | CASSGIAGTSYNEQFF | TGCGCCAGCAGCGGAATAGCGGGAACCTCCTACAATGAGCAGTTCTTC
TRBD2 | TRBJ2-5 | TRBV20-1 | many | CSARVAGGQETQYF | TGCAGTGCTAGAGTAGCGGGAGGCCAAGAGACCCAGTACTTC
TRBD1 | TRBJ2-7 | TRBV27 | NA | CASSLGQNCEQYF | TGTGCCAGCAGCCTGGGACAGAACTGCGAGCAGTACTTC
TRBD2 | TRBJ2-3 | TRBV12-3/TRBV12-4 | NA | CASSSIAGVGDTQYF | TGTGCCAGCAGTTCTATAGCGGGGGTAGGGGATACGCAGTATTTT
NA | TRBJ2-2 | TRBV4-1 | few | CASSQAGTAGGELFF | TGCGCCAGCAGCCAAGCCGGGACAGCGGGCGGGGAGCTGTTTTTT
NA | TRBJ2-7 | TRBV2 | NA | CASSALSDEQYF | TGTGCCAGCAGTGCTCTCTCCGACGAGCAGTACTTC
TRBD2 | TRBJ2-1 | TRBV29-1 | few | CSMPGLAGGYNEQFF | TGCAGCATGCCGGGACTAGCGGGAGGGTACAATGAGCAGTTCTTC
TRBD1 | TRBJ1-5 | TRBV6-1 | NA | CASSGTGEVQPQHF | TGTGCCAGCTCCGGGACAGGGGAGGTTCAGCCCCAGCATTTT
NA | TRBJ2-1 | TRBV2 | NA | CASRMEGSSYNEQFF | TGTGCCAGCAGGATGGAGGGGAGCTCCTACAATGAGCAGTTCTTC
NA | TRBJ2-1 | TRBV6-1 | many | CASTEASESYNEQFF | TGTGCCAGCACTGAAGCTAGCGAGTCCTACAATGAGCAGTTCTTC
NA | TRBJ2-7 | TRBV6-2/TRBV6-3 | once | CASSPGYTYEQYF | TGTGCCAGCAGTCCGGGATACACCTACGAGCAGTACTTC
TRBD1 | TRBJ2-7 | TRBV3-1 | NA | CASSQGAGTGDSEQYF | TGTGCCAGCAGCCAAGGTGCCGGGACAGGGGATTCCGAGCAGTACTTC
NA | TRBJ1-4 | TRBV28 | NA | CAISRESATNEKLFF | TGTGCCATATCGAGGGAAAGTGCAACTAATGAAAAACTGTTTTTT
NA | TRBJ1-2 | TRBV27 | few | CASSTRQASGYTF | TGTGCCAGCAGTACAAGACAGGCTTCAGGCTACACCTTC
NA | TRBJ1-1 | TRBV24-1 | many | CATSDFSGFGTEAFF | TGTGCCACCAGTGATTTTAGTGGATTTGGCACTGAAGCTTTCTTT
NA | TRBJ1-2 | TRBV28 | few | CASSSGAGPYGYTF | TGTGCCAGCAGTTCTGGGGCCGGGCCTTATGGCTACACCTTC
NA | TRBJ2-1 | TRBV11-2 | few | CASSQRLELTVGNEQFF | TGTGCCAGCAGCCAACGACTAGAGCTGACGGTTGGCAATGAGCAGTTCTTC
TRBD1 | TRBJ2-1 | TRBV6-2/TRBV6-3 | NA | CASLRTPGGNEQFF | TGTGCCAGCCTGAGGACGCCAGGGGGTAATGAGCAGTTCTTC
NA | TRBJ2-3 | TRBV7-9 | NA | CASSPPGLMITDTQYF | TGTGCCAGCAGCCCGCCAGGGCTCATGATTACAGATACGCAGTATTTT
TRBD2 | TRBJ2-2 | TRBV15 | few | CATSTRLAQNTGELFF | TGTGCCACCAGCACCCGACTAGCGCAGAACACCGGGGAGCTGTTTTTT
NA | TRBJ1-5 | TRBV11-2 | few | CASSPGSGGQPQHF | TGTGCCAGCAGCCCTGGATCCGGCGGTCAGCCCCAGCATTTT
NA | TRBJ1-2 | TRBV6-2/TRBV6-3 | few | CASNTSRSGPYYGYTF | TGTGCCAGCAATACTTCGCGCTCAGGGCCCTACTATGGCTACACCTTC
TRBD2 | TRBJ2-5 | TRBV11-2 | NA | CASSPLGTSGRGSRETQYF | TGTGCCAGCAGCCCGCTCGGGACTAGCGGGAGGGGATCAAGAGAGACCCAGTACTTC
TRBD1 | TRBJ2-7 | TRBV28 | few | CASMTGEWEQYF | TGTGCCAGCATGACAGGGGAGTGGGAGCAGTACTTC
TRBD2 | TRBJ2-1 | TRBV2 | few | CASSEGLAGDNEQFF | TGTGCCAGCAGTGAAGGACTAGCGGGGGACAATGAGCAGTTCTTC
NA | TRBJ1-1 | TRBV10-3 | few | CAIEGENTEAFF | TGTGCCATTGAGGGGGAGAACACTGAAGCTTTCTTT
NA | TRBJ1-4 | TRBV15 | few | CATSKQLNEKLFF | TGTGCCACCAGCAAGCAGCTAAATGAAAAACTGTTTTTT
TRBD1 | TRBJ2-7 | TRBV18 | few | CASSPTTGVEQYF | TGTGCCAGCTCACCGACGACAGGGGTCGAGCAGTACTTC
TRBD1 | TRBJ2-5 | TRBV7-9 | few | CASSFWDRVGEETQYF | TGTGCCAGCAGCTTTTGGGACAGGGTCGGTGAAGAGACCCAGTACTTC